The 8 T cell receptor beta chains listed next were all sequenced from one sample in a study of regulatory T cells in long-lasting Graves disease. Arm-PCR of CDR3 regions and iRepertoire HTBI primers were the basis on which TCR beta libraries were built. MiXCR was run by TCRdb on the multiplex PCR reads, yielding one entry per CDR3 protein. The table shows 450,000 to 700,000 distinct CDR3 sequences, with approximately 13% occurring only once. The time point denotes: newly diagnosed GD, antithyroid drugs for less than 3 months. The TCR library used RNA extracted from PBMCs. Separately, the same data were catalogued under a study of T cells in Graves' hyperthyroidism and ophthalmopathy.

The input for sequencing was peripheral blood mononuclear cells (PBMCs), taken at new diagnosis, from a patient treated with antithyroid drugs. The receptors here all came from a man aged 30-40 years with Graves disease.

This clonotype came up many times. This sequence joins TRBV11-2 and TRBJ2-7, with 11 bases matching TRBD2. CDR1 is SGHAT and CDR2 is FQNNGV in the germline V gene. V dropped 1 base and J dropped 4; count of bases not matched to a gene: 18. The CDR3 runs to 20 residues. The CDR3 spells CASSLVGSIAGGPRAYEQYF. The CDR3 DNA is TGTGCCAGCAGCTTAGTCGGGAGCATAGCGGGAGGGCCTAGAGCTTACGAGCAGTACTTC.

V is TRBV5-1 and J is TRBJ2-6, with D unclear. Trimming stripped 0 bases from V and 0 bases from J, with 7 bases between. This CDR3 is 16 amino acids long. CDR1 SGHRS and CDR2 YFSETQ come from the germline V gene. The CDR3 region has the DNA TGCGCCAGCAGCTTGGCCCCAGCCTCTGGGGCCAACGTCCTGACTTTC. Translated, it gives CASSLAPASGANVLTF.

This clonotype was seen at least ten times. V and J are TRBV20-1 and TRBJ2-3; D is unclear. Germline V gene sequence: CDR1 DFQATT, CDR2 SNEGSKA (reference sequence). There are 13 residues in the CDR3. Trimming took off 3 bases at V and 6 bases at J, with 13 bases between the two ends. As DNA, the CDR3 is TGCAGTGCTAGGTGGCGGACGGAGGATACGCAGTATTTT. It encodes CSARWRTEDTQYF.

V gene TRBV4-1 combines with J gene TRBJ2-7; TRBD1 agrees at 9 bases. The CDR3 has 19 amino acids. CDR1 and CDR2 from the germline V gene are MGHRA and YSYEKL. After removal of 3 bases from V and 4 bases from J, the junction contained 19 bases not matched to a gene. The CDR3 sequence: CASSHFTGGRGTSTYEQYF. CDR3 in DNA: TGCGCCAGCAGCCACTTCACAGGGGGCAGGGGGACTTCGACTTACGAGCAGTACTTC.

This clonotype occurred a few times. This chain connects TRBV19 to TRBJ2-5; TRBD2 aligns across 14 bases. Looked up from germline, CDR1 is LNHDA and CDR2 is SQIVND (reference sequence). The CDR3 contains 16 residues. V dropped 9 bases and J dropped 2; count of bases not matched to a gene: 8. CDR3 sequence (DNA): TGTGCCAGCAGCAAGCGACTAGCGGGAGGGCAAGAGACCCAGTACTTC. It translates to CASSKRLAGGQETQYF.

CDR3: CATSRDLEFNGYTF. CDR3 nucleotide sequence: TGTGCCACCAGCAGAGATCTGGAGTTCAATGGCTACACCTTC. The chain carries TRBV15 and TRBJ1-2; D not certain. There are 14 residues in the CDR3. V was trimmed by 0 bases and J by 6 bases, leaving 11 bases between them. Germline-derived CDR1 and CDR2 are LNHNV and YYDKDF (reference sequence).

The chain is built from TRBV6-1 and TRBJ2-7; 9 bases agree with TRBD1. This CDR3 spans 15 amino acids. CDR1 is MNHNS, CDR2 SASEGT, per germline. The junction had 11 bases not matched to a gene; V was cut back by 6 bases and J by 5 bases. The CDR3 nucleotides read TGTGCCAGCAGAGACCCGGGACAGGGAAAGGACGAGCAGTACTTC. Translation gives CASRDPGQGKDEQYF.

This clonotype was seen repeatedly, ten times or more. V and J are TRBV5-1 and TRBJ2-7, with D possibly matching TRBD1 (6 bases). Germline CDR1 SGHRS, CDR2 YFSETQ. This CDR3 region has 14 residues. The V end lost 8 bases, the J end lost 3 bases, and 18 bases lay between the germline ends. In DNA form, the CDR3 reads TGCGCCAGTAGGGATACCACAGGGAACTACGAGCAGTACTTC. Translating it yields CASRDTTGNYEQYF. Full variable domain (rest looked up from reference TRBV5-1 and TRBJ2-7): KAGVTQTPRYLIKTRGQQVTLSCSPISGHRSVSWYQQTPGQGLQFLFEYFSETQRNKGNFPGRFSGRQFSNSRSEMNVSTLELGDSALYLCASRDTTGNYEQYFGPGTRLTVT.